Shown below are 30 T cell receptor beta chains from a single sample sequenced in a study of graft-versus-host responses after intestinal transplantation. Data came from immunoSEQ multiplex PCR; TCRdb stores just in-frame clones and leaves some out. The sample contains 75,000 to 90,000 clones, around 90% of which appear only once. These receptors have no known antigen. The starting material was unstimulated CD4+ T cells sorted from spleen or lymph node cells, obtained before intestinal transplant. The source is a human donor who received an intestinal transplant.

This clone was recorded only once. This chain uses TRBV7-9 with TRBJ1-1; 7 nucleotides line up with TRBD1. Germline CDR1 and CDR2: SEHNR and FQNEAQ (reference sequence). The CDR3 consists of 17 residues. The V gene end was trimmed by 2 bases and the J gene end by 1 base; junction bases not matched to a gene: 10. DNA of the CDR3: TGTGCCAGCAGCTTAAAAGGGGGCGTAATCGGGAACACTGAAGCTTTCTTT. Protein sequence: CASSLKGGVIGNTEAFF.

The CDR3: CASSPGQQQETQYF. CDR3 DNA sequence: TGTGCCAGCAGTCCGGGACAGCAACAAGAGACCCAGTACTTC. The rearrangement links TRBV28 to TRBJ2-5; TRBD1 agrees at 7 bases. Per germline, CDR1 MDHEN and CDR2 SYDVKM. With 5 bases clipped from V and 2 bases from J, the junction kept 5 bases outside the gene matches. There are 14 residues in the CDR3.

V gene TRBV7-8 combines with J gene TRBJ2-7; D not certain. The CDR3 is 12 amino acids. V was trimmed by 1 base and J by 6 bases, leaving 7 bases between them. CDR1 and CDR2 (germline): SGHVS, FQNEAQ. CDR3 residues: CASSLVGVEQYF. In DNA form, the CDR3 reads TGTGCCAGCAGCTTAGTCGGAGTCGAGCAGTACTTC.

The chain employs TRBV5-6 and TRBJ1-6; 7 bases are shared with TRBD1. Germline CDR1 reads SGHDT; CDR2 reads YYEEEE. V shed 2 bases and J 7 bases; nucleotides not matched to a gene: 6. The CDR3 extends over 15 amino acids. CDR3 sequence: CASSFRQGRNSPLHF. Written as DNA, the CDR3 is TGTGCCAGCAGCTTTCGACAGGGCCGGAATTCACCCCTCCACTTT. Full variable domain (outside the CDR3, taken from reference TRBV5-6 and TRBJ1-6): DAGVTQSPTHLIKTRGQQVTLRCSPKSGHDTVSWYQQALGQGPQFIFQYYEEEERQRGNFPDRFSGHQFPNYSSELNVNALLLGDSALYLCASSFRQGRNSPLHFGNGTRLTVT.

The chain has TRBV14 and TRBJ1-2, with a weak D call TRBD1 (5 bases). Germline V gene sequence: CDR1 SGHDN, CDR2 FVKESK. Trimming shortened V by 2 bases and J by 4 bases, and 14 bases separated the two germline ends. The CDR3 is made up of 15 amino acids. In DNA form, the CDR3 reads TGTGCCAGCAGCCAATCACACCGACAGAGCTATGGCTACACCTTC. The encoded protein is CASSQSHRQSYGYTF.

The rearrangement links TRBV5-1 to TRBJ2-7; D perhaps matches TRBD2 (5 bases). V was clipped by 1 base and J by 3 bases, with 11 bases between them. CDR1 SGHRS and CDR2 YFSETQ come from the germline V gene. The CDR3 sequence is 14 residues long. The CDR3 region is CASSLLRGSYEQYF. In DNA, the CDR3 is TGCGCCAGCAGCTTGCTCCGGGGAAGCTACGAGCAGTACTTC.

The chain uses TRBV6-1 and TRBJ2-7, with TRBD1 identical over 7 bases. Germline V gives CDR1 MNHNS, CDR2 SASEGT. V dropped 5 bases and J dropped 2; count of bases not matched to a gene: 6. This CDR3 has 14 residues. The CDR3 coding sequence is TGTGCCAGCAGTTTACAGGGGAGTCCCTACGAGCAGTACTTC. This codes for CASSLQGSPYEQYF.

This rearrangement joins TRBV7-3 to TRBJ2-7; no definite D call. The CDR3 consists of 15 residues. The germline CDR1 and CDR2 sequences are SGHTA and FQGTGA. Trimming pared 1 base from V and 0 bases from J, leaving 10 bases between. CDR3: CASSLRPGSSYEQYF. Here the CDR3 DNA reads TGTGCCAGCAGCTTAAGGCCTGGCAGCTCCTACGAGCAGTACTTC.

This chain uses TRBV19 with TRBJ2-2; 7 nucleotides match TRBD2. The V and J ends lost 0 bases and 5 bases, in that order; junction bases with no gene match: 12. CDR3 length: 18 residues. Per germline, CDR1 LNHDA and CDR2 SQIVND (reference sequence). Written as DNA, the CDR3 is TGTGCCAGTAGTATAGATTCGGCGGGAGCCCAAACGACCGGGGAGCTGTTTTTT. Translating it yields CASSIDSAGAQTTGELFF.

The chain couples TRBV28 to TRBJ2-6; a weak D match, TRBD2 (5 bases). CDR3 length: 16 residues. V was pared by 3 bases and J by 0 bases, with 9 bases between. CDR1 and CDR2 (germline): MDHEN, SYDVKM. The CDR3 DNA is TGTGCCAGCAGTTTGGCGGGCTTCTCTGGGGCCAACGTCCTGACTTTC. Encoded protein: CASSLAGFSGANVLTF. Based on the CDR3 plus reference TRBV28 and TRBJ2-6, the full variable domain is DVKVTQSSRYLVKRTGEKVFLECVQDMDHENMFWYRQDPGLGLRLIYFSYDVKMKEKGDIPEGYSVSREKKERFSLILESASTNQTSMYLCASSLAGFSGANVLTFGAGSRLTVL.

The J gene is TRBJ1-1, the V gene TRBV6-1; D may be TRBD1 (5 bases). Trimming cost V 5 bases and J 1 base, with 8 bases left between them. CDR3 length equals 13 residues. In germline, CDR1 is MNHNS, CDR2 SASEGT. The CDR3 is CASSSTGNTEAFF. CDR3 nucleotides: TGTGCCAGCAGTTCCACAGGGAACACTGAAGCTTTCTTT.

The chain is built from TRBV28 and TRBJ2-7, with a possible D match to TRBD1 (6 bases). Germline loops: CDR1 MDHEN, CDR2 SYDVKM. CDR3 length: 17 amino acids. V lost 6 bases and J 1 base, leaving 22 bases between the germline ends. DNA of the CDR3: TGTGCCAGCAGCCCTCTAGGGCTGGGGGACAAGTCCTACGAGCAGTACTTC. Translated, it gives CASSPLGLGDKSYEQYF.

This chain connects TRBV9 to TRBJ2-7; TRBD1 aligns across 10 bases. V shed 3 bases and J 2 bases; nucleotides not matched to a gene: 8. Germline values: CDR1 SGDLS, CDR2 YYNGEE. This CDR3 is 16 amino acids long. CDR3 bases: TGTGCCAGCAGCGCCGACCCCGGGACAGGGGCCTACGAGCAGTACTTC. The encoded protein is CASSADPGTGAYEQYF.

The chain is built from TRBV4-1 and TRBJ1-2; D not certain. The germline V gene has CDR1 MGHRA and CDR2 YSYEKL. Deletions cut 0 bases from V and 3 bases from J, with 14 bases between. The CDR3 extends over 16 amino acids. CDR3 loop: CASSQEWGGIDYGYTF. The DNA of the CDR3 is TGCGCCAGCAGCCAAGAATGGGGAGGGATCGACTATGGCTACACCTTC.

This clone showed up just a few times. This chain connects TRBV5-4 to TRBJ2-1; D is unresolved. This CDR3 comprises 16 residues. The germline CDR1 and CDR2 sequences are SGHNT and YYREEE (reference sequence). The V and J ends lost 3 bases and 0 bases respectively, with 13 bases between them. CDR3 DNA: TGTGCCAGCAGCTGGCTGGCGGCCAACTCCTACAATGAGCAGTTCTTC. Translating it yields CASSWLAANSYNEQFF.

The chain is built from TRBV6-1 and TRBJ1-1; maybe TRBD1 (6 bases). Trimming took 2 bases from V and 1 from J, leaving 20 bases between them. The CDR3 covers 18 residues. Germline V lookup: CDR1 MNHNS, CDR2 SASEGT. The CDR3 sequence: CASSEYRLVGTPNTEAFF. CDR3 nucleotide sequence: TGTGCCAGCAGTGAATATCGGTTGGTAGGGACACCGAACACTGAAGCTTTCTTT.

The rearrangement uses TRBV5-6 and TRBJ2-3; 8 bases line up with TRBD1. V shed 4 bases, J shed 5 bases, and the junction held 9 bases outside the gene matches. Germline V lookup: CDR1 SGHDT, CDR2 YYEEEE. The CDR3 covers 15 residues. CDR3 amino acids: CASSPGTGDLDTQYF. CDR3 nucleotide sequence: TGTGCCAGCAGCCCCGGGACAGGCGACCTAGATACGCAGTATTTT.

This chain uses TRBV15 with TRBJ2-7; possible D gene TRBD1, 5 bases. Trimming pared 0 bases from V and 3 bases from J, leaving 6 bases between. This CDR3 has 13 amino acids. Germline V CDR1 and CDR2: LNHNV, YYDKDF (reference sequence). CDR3 amino acids: CATSRDRGYEQYF. The CDR3 DNA is TGTGCCACCAGCAGAGATAGGGGCTACGAGCAGTACTTC. The full variable domain, rest sourced from reference TRBV15 and TRBJ2-7, is DAMVIQNPRYQVTQFGKPVTLSCSQTLNHNVMYWYQQKSSQAPKLLFHYYDKDFNNEADTPDNFQSRRPNTSFCFLDIRSPGLGDTAMYLCATSRDRGYEQYFGPGTRLTVT.

V usage is TRBV7-9 and J usage is TRBJ1-3; D is undetermined. Per germline, CDR1 SEHNR and CDR2 FQNEAQ (reference sequence). Trimming pared 7 bases from V and 1 base from J, leaving 11 bases between. The CDR3 spans 14 residues. CDR3 loop: CASTGPLSGNTIYF. The CDR3 DNA reads as TGTGCCAGCACCGGTCCCTTGTCTGGAAACACCATATATTTT.

The V gene is TRBV6-5, the J gene TRBJ2-2, with D possibly TRBD2 on 5 matching bases. The CDR3 length is 15 residues. Germline loops: CDR1 MNHEY, CDR2 SVGAGI. V shed 6 bases and J shed 4 bases, with 15 bases lying between them. As DNA, the CDR3 is TGTGCCAGCAGACCGCCGAGGGTTACCACCGGGGAGCTGTTTTTT. Its protein is CASRPPRVTTGELFF.

The V gene is TRBV15, the J gene TRBJ2-5; D is perhaps TRBD2 (6 bases). The CDR3 length is 18 residues. In germline, CDR1 is LNHNV, CDR2 YYDKDF (reference sequence). V lost 0 bases and J lost 2, with 19 bases in between. CDR3 protein: CATSRDLLALDGQETQYF. The DNA of the CDR3 is TGTGCCACCAGCAGAGATCTCCTAGCGCTGGACGGGCAAGAGACCCAGTACTTC.

This clone appeared a few times. The chain uses TRBV19 and TRBJ2-5; possibly TRBD2 for D (5 bases). V dropped 3 bases and J dropped 4 bases, with 6 bases sitting between them. The CDR3 spans 12 residues. In germline, CDR1 is LNHDA, CDR2 SQIVND (reference sequence). CDR3 in DNA: TGTGCCAGTAGTATTGCGGGAGAGACCCAGTACTTC. Encoded protein: CASSIAGETQYF. Combining the CDR3 with reference TRBV19 and TRBJ2-5 gives the whole variable domain DGGITQSPKYLFRKEGQNVTLSCEQNLNHDAMYWYRQDPGQGLRLIYYSQIVNDFQKGDIAEGYSVSREKKESFPLTVTSAQKNPTAFYLCASSIAGETQYFGPGTRLLVL.

The chain joins TRBV7-2 to TRBJ2-2; perhaps TRBD2 as D (5 bases). The CDR3 has 15 amino acids. The V gene lost 0 bases and the J gene lost 6 bases, with 11 bases spanning the gap. Per germline, CDR1 SGHTA and CDR2 FQGNSA. The CDR3 loop is CASSLAGVTPGELFF. The CDR3, as DNA: TGTGCCAGCAGCTTAGCGGGAGTGACGCCCGGGGAGCTGTTTTTT.

The rearrangement joins TRBV28 to TRBJ2-2; 9 nucleotides match TRBD2. Germline CDR1 and CDR2: MDHEN and SYDVKM. The junction had 10 bases not matched to a gene; V was cut back by 7 bases and J by 7 bases. CDR3 length: 15 residues. The DNA for the CDR3 is TGTGCCAGCAACGGCGCTAGCGGGGTTGACGGGGAGCTGTTTTTT. It specifies CASNGASGVDGELFF.

The rearrangement joins TRBV10-2 to TRBJ2-7; D is possibly TRBD2 (6 bases). V dropped 2 bases and J dropped 9 bases, with 17 bases sitting between them. The CDR3 covers 14 residues. Germline assignment: CDR1 WSHSY and CDR2 SAAADI. The CDR3 protein is CASSEAGLPRGQYF. CDR3 sequence (DNA): TGCGCCAGCAGTGAGGCGGGGCTCCCGAGGGGGCAGTACTTC.

This clone is a singleton in its sample. This rearrangement joins TRBV5-6 to TRBJ1-1; TRBD1 agrees at 10 bases. The CDR3 sequence is 17 residues long. The V gene's germline CDR1 is SGHDT and CDR2 YYEEEE. J was trimmed by 3 bases and V by 0 bases; bases with no gene match: 8. CDR3 loop: CASSLVIGTGVDTEAFF. The CDR3 DNA is TGTGCCAGCAGCTTGGTCATTGGGACAGGGGTTGACACTGAAGCTTTCTTT.

The chain carries TRBV9 and TRBJ2-7; no firm D call. The V gene lost 4 bases and the J gene lost 3 bases, with 14 bases spanning the gap. CDR3 length equals 14 residues. From germline, CDR1 is SGDLS and CDR2 YYNGEE. CDR3 sequence reads: CASSPQSLNYEQYF. For the CDR3, the DNA is TGTGCCAGCAGCCCCCAGTCCTTAAACTACGAGCAGTACTTC.

The chain links TRBV9 to TRBJ2-5; 7 positions match TRBD2. This CDR3 contains 15 residues. The ends lost 0 bases at V and 5 bases at J; junction bases unmatched: 7. The germline CDR1 and CDR2 sequences are SGDLS and YYNGEE. This chain's CDR3 is CASSVEAGVLETQYF. The CDR3 DNA sequence: TGTGCCAGCAGCGTAGAGGCGGGAGTTTTGGAGACCCAGTACTTC.

The genes are TRBV11-1 and TRBJ2-7, with D uncertain. CDR1 SGHAT and CDR2 FQDESV come from the germline V gene (reference sequence). The V gene lost 5 bases and the J gene lost 5 bases, with 13 bases spanning the gap. CDR3 size: 13 residues. The CDR3 loop reads CASSARLADEQYF. CDR3 bases: TGTGCCAGCAGCGCCCGACTTGCGGACGAGCAGTACTTC.

The CDR3 region has the DNA TGTGCCAGCAGTTTCTCTACAGGCCAGCCCCAGCATTTT. Its protein is CASSFSTGQPQHF. The gene calls are TRBV28 and TRBJ1-5, with D maybe TRBD1 (5 bases). The CDR3 has 13 amino acids. V lost 3 bases, J lost 7 bases, and 10 bases lay in between. The germline CDR1 and CDR2 sequences are MDHEN and SYDVKM.